The entry below gives a single T cell receptor (beta chain) sequence along with its context. Per the germline V gene, CDR1 is LNHDA and CDR2 is SQIVND (reference sequence). The CDR3 extends over 16 amino acids. V trimming: 3 bases; J trimming: 1 base; junction bases outside the gene matches: 6. This sample is drawn from a study of blood T cell repertoires in COVID-19. Study-level information: The analysed material was cDNA or gDNA that came from T cells, B-cell-depleted T cells, or PBMCs.

The repertoire was sequenced with immunoSEQ multiplex PCR; TCRdb's copy has only in-frame clones and lacks some. The data show under 300,000 clones, around 83% seen once. This receptor was taken from a woman aged 55-69 years with active or convalescent COVID-19. The chain uses TRBV19 and TRBJ1-1, with 9 positions matching TRBD1. Material for sequencing was peripheral blood. CDR3 sequence (DNA): TGTGCCAGTAGTATTTGGGGGACAGGGCCGAACACTGAAGCTTTCTTT. Protein product: CASSIWGTGPNTEAFF.